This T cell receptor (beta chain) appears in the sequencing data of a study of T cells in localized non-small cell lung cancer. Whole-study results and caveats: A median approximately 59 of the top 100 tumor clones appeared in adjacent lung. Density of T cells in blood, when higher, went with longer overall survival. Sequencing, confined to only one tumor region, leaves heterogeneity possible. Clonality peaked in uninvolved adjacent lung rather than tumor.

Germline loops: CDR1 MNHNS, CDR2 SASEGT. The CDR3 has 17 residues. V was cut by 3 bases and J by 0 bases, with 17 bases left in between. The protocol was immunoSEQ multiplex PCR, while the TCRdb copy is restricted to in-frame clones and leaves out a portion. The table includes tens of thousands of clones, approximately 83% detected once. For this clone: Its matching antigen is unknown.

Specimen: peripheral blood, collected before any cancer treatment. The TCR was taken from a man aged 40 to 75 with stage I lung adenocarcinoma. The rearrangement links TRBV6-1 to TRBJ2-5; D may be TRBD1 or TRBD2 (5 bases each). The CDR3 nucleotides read TGTGCCAGCAGTGACGAGGCCGGGACCGGGTACCAAGAGACCCAGTACTTC. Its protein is CASSDEAGTGYQETQYF.